One T cell receptor beta chain is described in this entry. This entry comes from a study of untreated major depressive disorder. CDR1 is MGHRA and CDR2 is YSYEKL in the germline V gene. This CDR3 has 17 amino acids. The junction had 13 bases not matched to a gene; V was cut back by 4 bases and J by 5 bases. Data came from immunoSEQ multiplex PCR; TCRdb stores just in-frame clones and leaves some out. The profile shows 20,000 to 25,000 clones, 87% of them singletons. No current or lifetime mood disorder and depressive symptom score of 5 or less defined controls. The genes are TRBV4-1 and TRBJ2-2; TRBD2 matches 7 bases. The TCR originated in a woman aged 30 to 39 in good health. Sequencing was done on a sample of CD4+ T cells from PBMCs. The CDR3 is CASSRPVLAGETGELFF. The CDR3 DNA reads TGCGCCAGCAGCCGGCCCGTTCTGGCGGGGGAGACCGGGGAGCTGTTTTTT.